The rows below give T cell receptor beta chains drawn from one sample of a study of cytomegalovirus exposure and HLA in healthy donors. TCRdb's table, derived via immunoSEQ multiplex PCR, lists solely in-frame clones and lacks some. The sample has roughly 200,000 clones, 60% to 85% seen once. Input material: PBMCs. The source of these receptors is a man in his forties or fifties in good health and CMV-seronegative. Both conserved end residues are part of each CDR3. The D gene is left open where the match is weak. Some rows have no size entry. The others give once, few or many, or a class for an expanded clone.

size: .; D: TRBD2; V: TRBV5-6; CDR3: CASSAREGGETQYF
size: .; D: TRBD2; V: TRBV5-1; CDR3: CASSHQGLAGALGLDNEQFF
size: .; D: TRBD1; V: TRBV5-1; CDR3: CASSPGQGGYGYTF
size: .; D: .; V: TRBV4-3; CDR3: CASSLRATLDNNSPLHF
size: .; D: .; V: TRBV19; CDR3: CASSIVRDQPQHF
size: .; D: TRBD1; V: TRBV27; CDR3: CASSSGQGRVGSGANVLTF
size: .; D: TRBD2; V: TRBV12-5; CDR3: CASGLVSRGLAGGYNEQFF
size: .; D: .; V: TRBV9; CDR3: CASSAPGSEQFF
size: once; D: TRBD2; V: TRBV19; CDR3: CASSTPGTSHNEQFF
size: once; D: TRBD2; V: TRBV27; CDR3: CASSSSPGTSGGETQYF
size: .; D: .; V: TRBV7-6; CDR3: CASSLRRGNEQFF
size: .; D: .; V: TRBV29-1; CDR3: CSARSYGATEAFF
size: .; D: TRBD2; V: TRBV2; CDR3: CASSYSGGAYNEQFF
size: .; D: TRBD1; V: TRBV9; CDR3: CASSTRTGRETQYF
size: .; D: .; V: TRBV6-1; CDR3: CASFFDIHSAELFF
size: .; D: .; V: TRBV18; CDR3: CASSQSATNEKLFF
size: .; D: .; V: TRBV6-5; CDR3: CASSYRQTQGYGYTF
size: few; D: .; V: TRBV11-2; CDR3: CASTLASRGARQYF
size: .; D: .; V: TRBV15; CDR3: CATQRGYGNYGYTF
size: .; D: .; V: TRBV20-1; CDR3: CSVYRNNEQFF
size: once; D: .; V: TRBV27; CDR3: CASSLKMETYNEQFF
size: .; D: .; V: TRBV7-2; CDR3: CASLPDRMNTEAFF
size: .; D: TRBD2; V: TRBV4-1; CDR3: CASRQGRLAGGHTSTDTQYF
size: .; D: TRBD1; V: TRBV7-9; CDR3: CASSVGQGNYGYTF
size: .; D: TRBD2; V: TRBV4-3; CDR3: CASSRAISGGGNNEQFF
size: .; D: .; V: TRBV29-1; CDR3: CSVEEGTKETQYF
size: .; D: .; V: TRBV27; CDR3: CASSPLDIRYEQYF
size: .; D: TRBD1; V: TRBV5-6; CDR3: CASSFTLGQTLGTEAFF
size: .; D: .; V: TRBV7-9; CDR3: CASSPIGGNGYTF
size: .; D: TRBD2; V: TRBV11-3; CDR3: CASSLLAAPKNIQYF
size: .; D: .; V: TRBV6-6; CDR3: CASTDRRRTNYGYTF
size: .; D: .; V: TRBV6-5; CDR3: CASSYDTTDTQYF
size: .; D: TRBD2; V: TRBV4-1; CDR3: CASSPLTSGNTDTQYF
size: .; D: TRBD1; V: TRBV9; CDR3: CASSTTGGRGEKLFF
size: .; D: .; V: TRBV2; CDR3: CASSANRVNTEAFF
size: .; D: .; V: TRBV11-2; CDR3: CASSRGTDQETQYF
size: once; D: .; V: TRBV6-1; CDR3: CAGGGERDQPQHF
size: .; D: .; V: TRBV4-2; CDR3: CASSYSPGAPRDIQYF
size: .; D: TRBD2; V: TRBV5-4; CDR3: CASSLGNSGPNEQFF
size: .; D: TRBD2; V: TRBV7-2; CDR3: CASSLRPGLDYEQYF
size: .; D: TRBD2; V: TRBV27; CDR3: CASSSRGTGANVLTF
size: .; D: .; V: TRBV21-1; CDR3: CASSKMRSSNTEAFF
size: once; D: TRBD1; V: TRBV7-2; CDR3: CASNILPGQPTYGYTF
size: once; D: .; V: TRBV15; CDR3: CATTPGPSTDTQYF
size: .; D: .; V: TRBV9; CDR3: CATPERYEQYF
size: once; D: TRBD2; V: TRBV4-3; CDR3: CASSQGLARSTGELFF
size: few; D: .; V: TRBV27; CDR3: CASSLNSGVGNSPLHF
size: .; D: TRBD2; V: TRBV30; CDR3: CAWSVLGSGSSYEQYF
size: once; D: TRBD2; V: TRBV7-9; CDR3: CASRSSGPSEQFF
size: .; D: TRBD1; V: TRBV5-5; CDR3: CASSLGQVYEQYF
size: .; D: .; V: TRBV9; CDR3: CASSPGYSNQPQHF
size: .; D: TRBD2; V: TRBV7-9; CDR3: CATLSGGAGTQYF
size: .; D: TRBD1; V: TRBV4-3; CDR3: CASSQDGTGSGNTIYF
size: .; D: TRBD1; V: TRBV10-3; CDR3: CAISDSDRGRISNQPQHF
size: .; D: .; V: TRBV30; CDR3: CAWSVGAGEYEQYF